This paragraph covers one T cell receptor beta chain sequence. This clonotype was picked up one time. Its binding antigen is unknown. No base quality values were provided; no much bigger clone lies one nucleotide off. Weak support is all one read offers. Moderately to severely active disease, a Clinical Activity Score of at least 3, a NOSPECS grade of at least 4, and a duration under 3 months were present in ophthalmopathy patients. Exclusion was applied to patients with uncontrolled infections, other autoimmune diseases, pregnancy or lactation. Diagnoses were established on the basis of clinical symptoms, serum thyroxine and TRAb, thyroid ultrasound, and orbital computed tomography. Ficoll-Paque density gradient centrifugation was used to isolate PBMCs from 8.5 to 10 ml of fresh peripheral blood. Trizol reagent was used to extract total RNA, and RNA quality was then checked on an Agilent 2100 Bioanalyzer.

Counted from cysteine to phenylalanine, this CDR3 has 16 amino acids. Only CDR3 DNA remains: 48 bases, in frame from the first base. Trimming at the junction amounts to 7 bases on V and 0 bases on J, and the germline ends lie 13 bases apart. CDR1 MDHEN and CDR2 SYDVKM were looked up in the germline V gene. This sample is part of a study of T cells in Graves' hyperthyroidism and ophthalmopathy (dated 2019 in TCRdb). Background for the entire study: Peripheral blood samples were taken at the time of initial diagnosis, prior to any treatment. A discovery cohort of about a hundred patients, about 40 with Graves' ophthalmopathy and approximately 55 with stable Graves' hyperthyroidism, was used to find distinguishing TCR V-J signatures. Prospective prediction of ophthalmopathy was tested in an independent validation cohort of 18 to 20 hyperthyroidism patients and around 16 patients who later progressed to ophthalmopathy. For training and testing, the 100 or so patients in the discovery cohort were randomly divided in a 7:3 ratio. The study also compared thyroid tissue and blood T-cell repertoires from roughly six Graves' hyperthyroidism patients. Once sampling was done, hyperthyroidism patients were given methimazole at a starting dose of 30 mg daily, whereas ophthalmopathy patients were given high-dose intravenous methylprednisolone. The paper reports TCR Vbeta CDR3 sequencing of some 140 peripheral blood samples: some 44 ophthalmopathy, over 70 hyperthyroidism and 17 progressor patients. The study at large found these results: In validation, the model predicted progression to ophthalmopathy with approximately 70% sensitivity and 72% to 85% specificity, a median of 6.5 months before onset. No statistical method was used to fix the sample size in advance, and group allocation was not hidden from the investigators. A model built on a 13 V-J signature distinguished ophthalmopathy from stable hyperthyroidism, reaching about 88% sensitivity and about 81% specificity in cross-validation and 80%/75% in testing. Most expanded thyroid clonotypes (frequency above 0.001) were also detected in blood, suggesting blood repertoires may reflect thyroid immune responses.

TCR beta CDR3 regions were amplified from RNA transcripts. The first round of RT-PCR for the TCR CDR3 was performed with the HTBI primer set and the Qiagen OneStep RT-PCR kit. Libraries were constructed in a second round of multiplex PCR, after which size selection and purification were performed. Sequencing of the libraries was done on an Illumina HiSeq2000 using paired-end 100 bp reads. The authors' analysis ran thus. Raw data were processed with SOAPnuke, discarding reads with adapters, uncalled bases, mean Phred below 15, or no exact constant-primer or identifier match. High-quality paired reads were merged using COPE v1.2.5, and each unique nucleotide sequence was defined as a clonotype. MiTCR v1.1 was used to align the clonotypes against IMGT TRBV, TRBD and TRBJ reference segments. The analysis included only V-J combinations with a frequency above 0.0001, which together covered more than 98% of the repertoires. The TCS score was defined as F50 (clonal expansion) divided by E x V (chaos), with BLOSUM62-based TCRdist calculated between CDR3 peptides within each V-J. Welch's t-statistics and random forest reduced several hundred V-J features to under 15, which were used in a naive Bayes classifier (R e1071). The Morisita-Horn index was used to measure how similar the thyroid and blood repertoires were. TCRdb handled the public reads itself, with Q25 trimming in fastp and clone calling in MiXCR, and kept productive beta chains. Entries that share a CDR3 protein sequence are merged under the most common genes and DNA. TCRdb, rather than the study authors, made the V and J calls. The sample contains approximately 610,000 distinct CDR3 sequences, approximately 15% of them found a single time. The biggest ten clones account for 4% to 5.5% of the sample.

This receptor was obtained from a woman aged 35 to 49 with Graves' ophthalmopathy. Sequenced sample: blood. Recombination linked TRBV28 to TRBJ2-6; the best D guess is TRBD2, with 5 bases matching. CDR3 region: CASIEGSSSGANVLTF. The DNA is TGTGCCAGCATTGAGGGATCCAGCTCTGGGGCCAACGTCCTGACTTTC.